This T cell receptor (beta chain) was captured by sequencing in a study of cytomegalovirus exposure and HLA in healthy donors. Study conclusions and caveats: Per a later analysis, 18,000 or so TCR beta sequences showed association with HLA alleles at 0.05 false discovery rate.

60 Vbeta and 13 Jbeta primers were used in PCR. Sequencing used immunoSEQ multiplex PCR; TCRdb keeps in-frame clones, though not all of them. The sample lists fewer than 110,000 clones; roughly 82% were seen once. Samples came from healthy bone marrow donors. The CDR3 is 14 residues long. V lost 4 bases, J lost 4 bases, and 3 bases stayed unmatched. Germline V lookup: CDR1 SNHLY, CDR2 FYNNEI. As concerns this clone: Its matching antigen is unknown.

Material: PBMCs. The chain joins TRBV2 to TRBJ2-3; 9 bases agree with TRBD1. The receptor's source is a man younger than 40 in good health and CMV-seropositive. The CDR3 sequence: CASSARQGADTQYF. In nucleotides, the CDR3 is TGTGCCAGCAGTGCTAGACAGGGGGCAGATACGCAGTATTTT.